This T cell receptor beta chain stems from a study of T cells expressing NK-cell markers. In the study overall: The TCR beta repertoires originated in sorted CD3+CD56+NKG2C+, CD3+CD56+NKG2C- and CD3+CD56-NKG2C+ T cells. Study observations and caveats: It is unclear if expanded NKG2C-expressing clones target HCMV antigens.

Germline V CDR1 and CDR2: SGHRS, YFSETQ. The CDR3 is 19 amino acids. In the case of this clonotype: Its antigen is unknown.

With the 5' RACE reads reprocessed, TCRdb shows one record per CDR3 protein and no DNA. The table for this sample gives 450,000 to 600,000 distinct CDR3 sequences. The sequence was collected from a man between 18 and 35 years old in good health. J is TRBJ1-6 and V is TRBV5-1; the TCRdb D gene call, TRBD1, has no DNA to confirm it. The specimen sequenced was blood T cells: a sorted CD56 or NKG2C T cell subset, CD4+ or CD8+ T cells, or bulk PBMC T cells (not recorded which). The CDR3: CASSLWARDSAKNNSPLHF.